This TCR beta chain was documented in a study of vaccination and CD4 T cells after COVID-19. The Oncomine TCR Beta short-read assay sequenced DNA from cultured CD4+ T cells. TCRdb passed the PCR reads through MiXCR, listing each CDR3 protein once. This table has thousands of distinct CDR3 sequences, roughly 77% appearing once. Regarding this clonotype: What it recognizes is unknown.

This CDR3 comprises 17 residues. Trimming took 4 bases from V and 3 from J; bases not matched to a gene: 5. The germline V gene encodes CDR1 MNHEY and CDR2 SVGAGI. This sample's treatment: roughly 11-day PBMC culture with coronavirus spike peptide pools or control peptides (ViraFEST assay). The chain links TRBV6-5 to TRBJ2-6; TRBD1 aligns across 11 bases. The source material was CD4+ T cells from blood, cultured in vitro. This clonotype was sampled from a human donor who had recovered from COVID-19. CDR3 DNA: TGTGCCAGCAGTTCTGGACAGGGGGCGTATGGGGCCAACGTCCTGACTTTC. It specifies CASSSGQGAYGANVLTF.